The 18 T cell receptor beta chains presented below share a single source sample, sequenced in a study of T cells in women clearing cervical HPV infection. TCRdb's copy holds only in-frame clones and misses some; the assay was immunoSEQ multiplex PCR. The table lists approximately 38,000 clones. The sequencing input was blood buffy coat. These receptors were collected from a woman aged 18 to 75 with a cervical HPV16 infection that either progressed to CIN3+ or cleared (not recorded which).

Notes on this clone: The read ends 3 residues early relative to the CDR3; the germline J gene fills the gap. V is TRBV24-1 and J is TRBJ2-3; the D gene is possibly TRBD1 (6 bases). Germline V gives CDR1 KGHDR, CDR2 SFDVKD. This CDR3 spans 15 amino acids. Trimming removed 6 bases at V and 4 bases at J, with 16 bases between. CDR3 protein: CATSKGESPPDTQYF. The sequenced part of the CDR3 DNA is TGTGCCACCAGTAAGGGGGAGTCCCCCCCAGATACG.

In regard to this clone: The CDR3 end lies 3 residues beyond the end of the read and is filled in from the germline J gene. The V gene is TRBV20-1, the J gene TRBJ1-1; D may be TRBD1 (5 bases). The CDR3 length is 13 residues. Trimming removed 0 bases from V and 5 bases from J, with 10 bases in between. Germline assignment: CDR1 DFQATT and CDR2 SNEGSKA (reference sequence). The CDR3 DNA, read in part, is TGCAGTGCTAGAGACGGGCGGGGGACTGAA. The encoded protein is CSARDGRGTE. The CDR3 reads in full as CSARDGRGTEAFF.

Concerning this clone itself: The CDR3 is cut off 3 residues early in the read; its end comes from the germline J gene. The rearrangement uses TRBV7-2 and TRBJ2-4; 11 bases match TRBD2. CDR1 is SGHTA and CDR2 is FQGNSA in the germline V gene. The V and J ends lost 6 bases and 6 bases, in that order; junction bases with no gene match: 4. This CDR3 region has 14 residues. The covered CDR3 bases are TGTGCCAGCAGTATAGCGGGGGGGCGAAACATT. Amino acids: CASSIAGGRNI. The whole CDR3 region reads CASSIAGGRNIQYF. The variable domain in full, completed from reference TRBV7-2 and TRBJ2-4, reads GAGVSQSPSNKVTEKGKDVELRCDPISGHTALYWYRQSLGQGLEFLIYFQGNSAPDKSGLPSDRFSAERTGGSVSTLTIQRTQQEDSAVYLCASSIAGGRNIQYFGAGTRLSVL.

In the case of this clone: The read ends 3 residues shy of where the CDR3 ends; the end is completed using the germline J gene. The chain employs TRBV5-4 and TRBJ1-2; 7 nucleotides agree with TRBD1. CDR1 SGHNT and CDR2 YYREEE come from the germline V gene (reference sequence). Unmatched junction bases numbered 1, after V lost 3 bases and J lost 2 bases. This CDR3 region has 13 residues. Incomplete CDR3 DNA: TGTGCCAGCAGCTCACAGGGGAACTATGGC. It yields the protein CASSSQGNYG. The CDR3 as a whole reads CASSSQGNYGYTF.

As concerns this clone: One junction end disagrees with the germline gene, perhaps due to a read error. Sequencing ends 3 residues short of the CDR3 end; the germline J gene provides the rest. V and J are TRBV4-2 and TRBJ2-2; D is possibly TRBD1 (6 bases). Germline CDR1 reads LGHNA; CDR2 reads YNFKEQ. The CDR3 spans 14 residues. Incomplete CDR3 DNA: TGCGCCAGCAGCCATGGACAGTCTAATGAAAAG. Its translation: CASSHGQSNEK. The full CDR3 reads CASSHGQSNEKLFF.

Of note for this clone: The read stops 3 residues short of the end of the CDR3; the missing end is completed from the germline J gene. The gene calls are TRBV19 and TRBJ2-4; 8 bases agree with TRBD2. From germline, CDR1 is LNHDA and CDR2 SQIVND (reference sequence). This CDR3 comprises 13 residues. The CDR3 loop is CASLEQYGGGQYF. CDR3 bases read: TGTGCCAGTCTCGAACAGTACGGGGGGGGT.

Note on this clone: The read terminates 3 residues ahead of where the CDR3 ends, so the germline J gene completes it. This sequence joins TRBV20-1 and TRBJ1-5; TRBD1 matches 8 bases. J gave up 6 bases and V 5 bases, and 12 bases lay outside the gene matches. The CDR3 runs 15 residues. Germline assignment: CDR1 DFQATT and CDR2 SNEGSKA (reference sequence). CDR3 DNA, as far as it was read: TGCAGTGCTGCTGAGACAGGGGAGTCGTTTCAGCCC. Translated, it gives CSAAETGESFQP. Given in full, the CDR3 is CSAAETGESFQPQHF.

CDR3 bases read: TGCGCCAGCAGCTTGCCCCCGGGAGGGGTCGGGACCGGGGAG. Encoded protein: CASSLPPGGVGTGE. The full CDR3 sequence reads CASSLPPGGVGTGELFF. This rearrangement joins TRBV5-1 to TRBJ2-2; TRBD2 matches 8 bases. The read comes to an end 3 residues before the CDR3 does, leaving the germline J gene to fill in the end. The CDR3 is 17 amino acids. The junction had 10 bases not matched to a gene; V was cut back by 1 base and J by 5 bases. Germline V gives CDR1 SGHRS, CDR2 YFSETQ.

Notes on this clone: The read stops 3 residues short of the end of the CDR3; the missing end is completed from the germline J gene. This sequence joins TRBV5-1 and TRBJ1-2; TRBD1 agrees at 8 bases. The J segment lost 0 bases and the V segment lost 0 bases, leaving 4 bases of the junction unmatched. Germline-derived CDR1 and CDR2 are SGHRS and YFSETQ. The length of the CDR3 is 16 residues. The part of the CDR3 DNA that was read is TGCGCCAGCAGCTTGGCGGGACAGGCCCCTAACTATGGC. The encoded protein is CASSLAGQAPNYG. The full CDR3 is CASSLAGQAPNYGYTF.

Points on this clone: Sequence at one end of the junction differs from germline and may be a read error. The read finishes 3 residues shy of the CDR3 end, and the germline J gene is used to complete it. Other DNA sequences in the sample encode the same CDR3. The V and J genes are TRBV4-2 and TRBJ1-2; D is perhaps TRBD1 (5 bases). This CDR3 comprises 15 residues. Per germline, CDR1 LGHNA and CDR2 YNFKEQ. Incomplete CDR3 DNA: TGCGCCAGCAGCCAAGCCCCAGGGTTGGGAAATGGC. It yields the protein CASSQAPGLGNG. The whole CDR3 sequence reads CASSQAPGLGNGYTF.

For this clone: The read falls 3 residues short of the CDR3 end, and the missing part is taken from the germline J gene. The rearrangement uses TRBV19 and TRBJ1-2; TRBD1 might be the D (5 bases). Germline V gene lookup returns CDR1 LNHDA and CDR2 SQIVND (reference sequence). The CDR3 sequence is 14 residues long. CDR3 amino acids: CASLQGADSDTYTF. CDR3 DNA (partial): TGTGCCAGTCTCCAAGGGGCCGATTCAGATACC.

A remark on this clone: The CDR3 is cut off 3 residues early in the read; its end comes from the germline J gene. J is TRBJ2-1 and V is TRBV5-4, with D hard to call. The germline V and J ends were trimmed by 2 bases and 6 bases, with 15 bases remaining between them. Germline CDR1 is SGHNT and CDR2 is YYREEE (reference sequence). The CDR3 consists of 15 residues. Partial CDR3 DNA: TGTGCCAGCAGCTTAGCGTTTAATTACCCCAATGAG. Translation gives CASSLAFNYPNE. The CDR3 as a whole reads CASSLAFNYPNEQFF.

For this clone: At one end the junction does not follow the germline gene, possibly because of a read error. The observed sequence ends 3 residues before the CDR3 terminus, with the missing tail filled in from the germline J gene. The rearrangement joins TRBV7-7 to TRBJ2-1, with 8 bases matching TRBD2. The CDR3 consists of 14 residues. Germline V gene sequence: CDR1 SSHAT, CDR2 FNYEAQ (reference sequence). The sequenced CDR3 bases are TGTGCTAGCAGCTTAGCGGGGCCCGACAATGAG. Protein: CASSLAGPDNE. The whole CDR3 is CASSLAGPDNEQFF. Drawing the rest from reference TRBV7-7 and TRBJ2-1, the complete variable domain is GAGVSQSPRYKVTKRGQDVTLRCDPISSHATLYWYQQALGQGPEFLTYFNYEAQPDKSGLPSDRFSAERPEGSISTLTIQRTEQRDSAMYRCASSLAGPDNEQFFGPGTRLTVL.

The sequenced CDR3 bases are TGTGCCAGTCAGCAGGGCCTCAATCAGCCC. Amino acids: CASQQGLNQP. The full CDR3 sequence reads CASQQGLNQPQHF. The chain is built from TRBV19 and TRBJ1-5, with D maybe TRBD1 (5 bases). The read terminates 3 residues ahead of where the CDR3 ends, so the germline J gene completes it. This CDR3 is built from 13 residues. V was trimmed by 8 bases and J by 3 bases, leaving 11 bases between them. CDR1 and CDR2 from the germline V gene are LNHDA and SQIVND (reference sequence).

Of note for this clone: The sequence runs out 3 residues before the end of the CDR3; the remainder is reconstructed from the germline J gene. V gene TRBV2 combines with J gene TRBJ2-7; 7 positions agree with TRBD1. The CDR3 is 12 residues long. The germline V gene encodes CDR1 SNHLY and CDR2 FYNNEI. The V segment lost 8 bases and the J segment 2 bases; nucleotides outside the gene matches: 3. CDR3 DNA (partial): TGTGCCAGCTCGCAGGGGGCCTACGAG. This sequence encodes CASSQGAYE. The full CDR3 protein reads CASSQGAYEQYF.

The CDR3 bases that were read are TGTGCCAGCAGAGGGGGGGTGGAAAAA. It is translated as CASRGGVEK. The CDR3, in full, reads CASRGGVEKLFF. V gene TRBV11-2 combines with J gene TRBJ1-4; maybe TRBD1 (6 bases). The CDR3 extends 3 residues past the end of the read, so its final part is completed from the germline J gene. Germline loops: CDR1 SGHAT, CDR2 FQNNGV. This CDR3 region has 12 residues. The ends were cut back, 6 bases at V and 8 bases at J, with 10 bases in the middle.

A word on this clone: The observed sequence ends 3 residues before the CDR3 terminus, with the missing tail filled in from the germline J gene. The chain joins TRBV6-2 or TRBV6-3 to TRBJ2-1, with 7 bases identical to TRBD1. Unmatched junction bases numbered 13, after V lost 6 bases and J lost 8 bases. The CDR3 runs 15 residues. CDR1 is MNHEY and CDR2 is SVGEGT in the germline V gene. CDR3 bases read: TGTGCCAGCAGCATATTACCGGGACAGACCGATGAG. Protein: CASSILPGQTDE. Given in full, the CDR3 is CASSILPGQTDEQFF.

CDR3 DNA (partial): TGTGCCAGCAGTTTAGAGGGTGGGGAGACC. Translation gives CASSLEGGET. In full, the CDR3 is CASSLEGGETQYF. The chain recombines TRBV27 with TRBJ2-5, with D tentatively TRBD2 (5 bases). The read stops 3 residues short of the end of the CDR3; the missing end is completed from the germline J gene. Between the trimmed V and J ends, which lost 2 bases and 5 bases, there was a span of 9 bases. This CDR3 comprises 13 residues. Germline V CDR1 and CDR2: MNHEY, SMNVEV (reference sequence).